These T cell receptor beta chains were read from a single sample in a study of CD8+CD57+ T cells in acquired aplastic anemia. MiXCR was run by TCRdb on the reads, yielding one entry per CDR3 protein. This sample has 450,000 to 600,000 distinct CDR3 sequences, with around 30% found just once. The sequencing input was sorted CD4+, CD8+, or CD8+CD57+ T cells (not recorded which) from PBMCs. The receptor source for this set is a human donor with aplastic anemia. CDR3s include the opening cysteine and the closing phenylalanine or tryptophan. The D gene is left open where the match is weak. The size entry is marked missing in some rows and otherwise reads once, few, many or a size class.

DNA: TGCGCCAGCAGCTTGGGAACTAGCGGGGTAGGAGATACGCAGTATTTT; CDR3: CASSLGTSGVGDTQYF; V: TRBV5-1; D: TRBD2; J: TRBJ2-3; size: few
DNA: TGTGCCACCCGAGGACAGCTTAGCAATCAGCCCCAGCATTTT; CDR3: CATRGQLSNQPQHF; V: TRBV15; D: .; J: TRBJ1-5; size: .
DNA: TGTGCCAGCAGTGAAAACCTCCATTTGGCGGGGAGTCTGACCGGGGAGCTGTTTTTT; CDR3: CASSENLHLAGSLTGELFF; V: TRBV2; D: .; J: TRBJ2-2; size: .
DNA: TGCGCCAGCAGCCAAGAAGGGCTTTTCAATTCACCCCTCCACTTT; CDR3: CASSQEGLFNSPLHF; V: TRBV4-3; D: .; J: TRBJ1-6; size: few
DNA: TGTGCCACCAGCAGAGATCGGACAGGGGTCCAAGAGACCCAGTACTTC; CDR3: CATSRDRTGVQETQYF; V: TRBV15; D: TRBD1; J: TRBJ2-5; size: many
DNA: TGTGCCAGCAGTACCCCTATAGGACCAAAACTGTTTTTT; CDR3: CASSTPIGPKLFF; V: TRBV6-2/TRBV6-3; D: .; J: TRBJ1-4; size: .
DNA: TGTGCCAGCAGCAGCACCCCCCTAAAATTTGGCGGGCGGCACGAGCAGTACTTC; CDR3: CASSSTPLKFGGRHEQYF; V: TRBV4-2; D: .; J: TRBJ2-7; size: .
DNA: TGCAGTGCTAGGGGCCTAAGCGCGAATGAGCAGTTCTTC; CDR3: CSARGLSANEQFF; V: TRBV20-1; D: .; J: TRBJ2-1; size: .
DNA: TGCGCCAGCGGTGGAACATTTTATGGCTACACCTTC; CDR3: CASGGTFYGYTF; V: TRBV5-1; D: .; J: TRBJ1-2; size: many
DNA: TGTGCCAGCAGCTTACCACCAGGCTACGAGCAGTACTTC; CDR3: CASSLPPGYEQYF; V: TRBV7-2; D: .; J: TRBJ2-7; size: few
DNA: TGTGCCAGCAGCGAGGGACTAGCCACATACGAGCAGTACTTC; CDR3: CASSEGLATYEQYF; V: TRBV4-2; D: TRBD2; J: TRBJ2-7; size: .
DNA: TGTGCCAGCAGCTTGGCCGCGCGGGGGGGCCACGAGCAGTACTTC; CDR3: CASSLAARGGHEQYF; V: TRBV5-5; D: TRBD2; J: TRBJ2-7; size: many
DNA: TGTGCCAGCAGCGTAGCATGGACAGTAGATTCACCCCTCCACTTT; CDR3: CASSVAWTVDSPLHF; V: TRBV2; D: .; J: TRBJ1-6; size: .
DNA: TGTGCCAGCAGTGACCTAGCTGGGACAGGGGTCGGCTACACCTTC; CDR3: CASSDLAGTGVGYTF; V: TRBV25-1; D: TRBD1; J: TRBJ1-2; size: .
DNA: TGCAGCGTTGAATCTGCATATGGCTACACCTTC; CDR3: CSVESAYGYTF; V: TRBV29-1; D: .; J: TRBJ1-2; size: many
DNA: TGTGCCATCAGTGACGGAGGGGACAATGAGCAGTTCTTC; CDR3: CAISDGGDNEQFF; V: TRBV10-3; D: .; J: TRBJ2-1; size: many
DNA: TGTGCCAGCAGCCCGTCGGGGGTAGCGGGAGGTAACCCCAATGAGCAGTTCTTC; CDR3: CASSPSGVAGGNPNEQFF; V: TRBV11-1; D: TRBD2; J: TRBJ2-1; size: few
DNA: TGTGCCAGCAGCTTAGGCGACAGCGCAAATTCACCCCTCCACTTT; CDR3: CASSLGDSANSPLHF; V: TRBV11-2; D: .; J: TRBJ1-6; size: many
DNA: TGTGCCAGCAGCTCCGAGAAAGGACTAGCGGGTGGCAATGAGCAGTTCTTC; CDR3: CASSSEKGLAGGNEQFF; V: TRBV5-6; D: TRBD2; J: TRBJ2-1; size: few
DNA: TGTGCCAGCAGCCGGACTAGCGGGGGCACAGATACGCAGTATTTT; CDR3: CASSRTSGGTDTQYF; V: TRBV14; D: TRBD2; J: TRBJ2-3; size: .
DNA: TGCAGCGTTATCGACAGGGGGAGCACAGATACGCAGTATTTT; CDR3: CSVIDRGSTDTQYF; V: TRBV29-1; D: TRBD1; J: TRBJ2-3; size: .
DNA: TGTGCCAGCAGTGAAGCTTGGGGAGAGACCCAGTACTTC; CDR3: CASSEAWGETQYF; V: TRBV2; D: .; J: TRBJ2-5; size: .
DNA: TGCAGTGCTAGAAAGGGGGGAAGGTACAATGAGCAGTTCTTC; CDR3: CSARKGGRYNEQFF; V: TRBV20-1; D: .; J: TRBJ2-1; size: .
DNA: TGTGCCAGCAGCTTATTCGGGACTGAAAATAATTCACCCCTCCACTTT; CDR3: CASSLFGTENNSPLHF; V: TRBV7-2; D: .; J: TRBJ1-6; size: many
DNA: TGCGCCAGCAGCTCGTCGACGATGGTGGGCAGGGACTATGGCTACACCTTC; CDR3: CASSSSTMVGRDYGYTF; V: TRBV5-1; D: .; J: TRBJ1-2; size: many
DNA: TGCAGTGCTAGAACTAGCGTACAAGAGACCCGGTACTTC; CDR3: CSARTSVQETRYF; V: TRBV20-1; D: TRBD2; J: TRBJ2-5; size: few
DNA: TGTGCCAGCAAGGAGGTCCCCAATCAGCCCCAGCATTTT; CDR3: CASKEVPNQPQHF; V: TRBV6-1; D: .; J: TRBJ1-5; size: few
DNA: TGTGCCAGCAGTATTACGCGGAACACCGGGGAGCTGTTTTTT; CDR3: CASSITRNTGELFF; V: TRBV7-3; D: .; J: TRBJ2-2; size: .
DNA: TGTGCCAGCAGTGAAGGCAGGGGTCGGGCTGAAGCTTTCTTT; CDR3: CASSEGRGRAEAFF; V: TRBV19; D: .; J: TRBJ1-1; size: .
DNA: TGTGCCAGCAGCCCCACCCGGGTAGAGAACACTGAAGCTTTCTTT; CDR3: CASSPTRVENTEAFF; V: TRBV7-2; D: .; J: TRBJ1-1; size: many
DNA: TGCAGTGCCCCCCTAGGGAACTATGGCTACACCTTC; CDR3: CSAPLGNYGYTF; V: TRBV20-1; D: .; J: TRBJ1-2; size: .
DNA: TGTGCCAGCAGTCCGAGACTAGGGGACTATGGCTACACCTTC; CDR3: CASSPRLGDYGYTF; V: TRBV2; D: .; J: TRBJ1-2; size: .
DNA: TGTGCCAGCAGTTACTTCTCAGTAACTAACTATGGCTACACCTTC; CDR3: CASSYFSVTNYGYTF; V: TRBV6-6; D: .; J: TRBJ1-2; size: few
DNA: TGTGCCGGCAGTCCTCGCCAGGGTTTGGATACGCAGTATTTT; CDR3: CAGSPRQGLDTQYF; V: TRBV2; D: .; J: TRBJ2-3; size: few
DNA: TGCGCCAGCAGCCGCGGAGGCTACGAGACCCAGTACTTC; CDR3: CASSRGGYETQYF; V: TRBV4-3; D: .; J: TRBJ2-5; size: few
DNA: TGTGCCAGTACCCCCCGAGGCTTTAGCAATCAGCCCCAGCATTTT; CDR3: CASTPRGFSNQPQHF; V: TRBV19; D: .; J: TRBJ1-5; size: many
DNA: TGCAGCGTTGAAGACCCAGGAGGAGCTTTCTTT; CDR3: CSVEDPGGAFF; V: TRBV29-1; D: .; J: TRBJ1-1; size: .
DNA: TGTGCCAGCAGCGGGGGGGGGATGGGTGAGCAGTACTTC; CDR3: CASSGGGMGEQYF; V: TRBV7-9; D: TRBD2; J: TRBJ2-7; size: many
DNA: TGTGCCAGCAGCTTAGATCGCATTACCCATGAGCAGTTCTTC; CDR3: CASSLDRITHEQFF; V: TRBV11-2; D: .; J: TRBJ2-1; size: few
DNA: TGCGCCAGCAGCTCGGGGGCAGGGCACACAGATACGCAGTATTTT; CDR3: CASSSGAGHTDTQYF; V: TRBV5-1; D: .; J: TRBJ2-3; size: many
DNA: TGTGCCTGGAGTGTAGAGGAGTACTATGGCTACACCTTC; CDR3: CAWSVEEYYGYTF; V: TRBV30; D: .; J: TRBJ1-2; size: few
DNA: TGTGCCAGCAGCTTAGTGGGCGTCAATCAGCCCCAGCATTTT; CDR3: CASSLVGVNQPQHF; V: TRBV7-8; D: .; J: TRBJ1-5; size: many
DNA: TGTGCCAGTAGTATAGATCTATTAGGGACAGGGTATACTGAAGCTTTCTTT; CDR3: CASSIDLLGTGYTEAFF; V: TRBV19; D: TRBD1; J: TRBJ1-1; size: few
DNA: TGTGCCAGCAGCCCCATCGGAGGGGGCCGCTACGAGCAGTACTTC; CDR3: CASSPIGGGRYEQYF; V: TRBV3-1; D: .; J: TRBJ2-7; size: few
DNA: TGCGCCACCACAGTTCGGTCTGGGGCCAACGTCCTGACTTTC; CDR3: CATTVRSGANVLTF; V: TRBV10-2; D: .; J: TRBJ2-6; size: many